This TCR beta chain is from a study of CD8+CD57+ T cells in acquired aplastic anemia. The wider study: When averaged, DNA from sorted CD4+ and CD8+ cells came to around 3.4 ug. Study-wide points: Both patients and controls carried the same twenty-nine CD8+ CDR3 sequences.

The CDR3 is 15 amino acids. The germline V and J ends were trimmed by 5 bases and 3 bases, with 19 bases remaining between them. Per the germline V gene, CDR1 is DFQATT and CDR2 is SNEGSKA (reference sequence). For CDR3 and TCR beta VDJ profiling, genomic DNA was the template used. TCRdb fed the reads into MiXCR, producing one record per CDR3 protein. The sample records around 200,000 distinct CDR3 sequences, just under 50% being singletons. With respect to this clonotype: Its antigen is unknown. A much larger clone lies one base from this, so it may be a read error. Here the CDR3 omits its conserved ending phenylalanine or tryptophan, so a read error is the likely source.

Only patients with CD8+CD57+ cell expansion on flow cytometry were chosen for sequencing. Patients were therapy-naive when their blood was sampled. Sequences were obtained from sorted CD4+, CD8+, or CD8+CD57+ T cells (not recorded which) from PBMCs. The genes are TRBV20-1 and TRBJ1-1; D uncertain. This TCR was recovered from a human donor with aplastic anemia. The CDR3 reads CSAPAAGILDTEAFL. CDR3 nucleotide sequence: TGCAGTGCTCCCGCTGCCGGGATCCTTGACACTGAAGCTTTCTTG.